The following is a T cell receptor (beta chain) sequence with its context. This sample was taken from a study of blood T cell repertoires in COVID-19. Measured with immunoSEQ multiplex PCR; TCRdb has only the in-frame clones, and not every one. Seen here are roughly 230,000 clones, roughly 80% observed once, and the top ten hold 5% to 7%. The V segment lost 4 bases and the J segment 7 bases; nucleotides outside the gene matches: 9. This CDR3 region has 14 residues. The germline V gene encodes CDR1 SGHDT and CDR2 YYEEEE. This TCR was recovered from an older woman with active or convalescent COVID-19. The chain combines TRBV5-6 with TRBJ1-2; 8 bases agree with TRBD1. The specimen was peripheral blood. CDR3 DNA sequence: TGTGCCAGCAGCCCCAGAGACAGGGGAGGTGGCTACACCTTC. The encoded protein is CASSPRDRGGGYTF.